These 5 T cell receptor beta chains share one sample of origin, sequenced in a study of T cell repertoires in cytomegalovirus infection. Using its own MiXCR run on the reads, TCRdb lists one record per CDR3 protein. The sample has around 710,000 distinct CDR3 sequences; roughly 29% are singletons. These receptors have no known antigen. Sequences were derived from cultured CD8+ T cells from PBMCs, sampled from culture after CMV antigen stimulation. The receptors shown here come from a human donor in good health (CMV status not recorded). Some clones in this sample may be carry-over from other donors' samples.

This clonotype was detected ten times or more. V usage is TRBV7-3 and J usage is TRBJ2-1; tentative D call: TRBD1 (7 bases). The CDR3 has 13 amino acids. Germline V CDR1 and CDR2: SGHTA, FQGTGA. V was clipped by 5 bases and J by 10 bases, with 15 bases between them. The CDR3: CASSPHRGLEQFF. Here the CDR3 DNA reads TGTGCCAGCAGCCCCCACAGGGGACTCGAGCAGTTCTTC.

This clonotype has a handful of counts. The CDR3: CASSLASGGAYEQYV. DNA of the CDR3: TGCGCCAGCAGCTTGGCTAGCGGGGGAGCCTACGAGCAGTACGTC. The chain joins TRBV5-1 to TRBJ2-7, with 10 bases identical to TRBD2. Germline-derived CDR1 and CDR2 are SGHRS and YFSETQ. This CDR3 spans 15 amino acids. After removal of 0 bases from V and 2 bases from J, the junction contained 2 bases not matched to a gene.

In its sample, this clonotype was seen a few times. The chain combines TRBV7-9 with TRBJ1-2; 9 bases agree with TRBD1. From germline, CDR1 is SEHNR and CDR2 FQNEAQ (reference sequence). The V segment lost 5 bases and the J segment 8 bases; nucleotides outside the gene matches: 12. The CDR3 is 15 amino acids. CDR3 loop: CASSPSRDRDRGYTF. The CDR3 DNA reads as TGTGCCAGCAGCCCATCCCGGGACAGGGACCGGGGCTACACCTTC.

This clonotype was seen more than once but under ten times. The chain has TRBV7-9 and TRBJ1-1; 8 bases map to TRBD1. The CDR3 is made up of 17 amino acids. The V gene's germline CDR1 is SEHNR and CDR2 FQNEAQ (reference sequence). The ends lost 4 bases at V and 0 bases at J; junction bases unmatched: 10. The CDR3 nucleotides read TGTGCCAGCAGCTCGTCCAGGGGGCCCCCTATGAACACTGAAGCTTTCTTT. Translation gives CASSSSRGPPMNTEAFF. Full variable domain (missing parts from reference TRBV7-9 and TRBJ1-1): DTGVSQNPRHKITKRGQNVTFRCDPISEHNRLYWYRQTLGQGPEFLTYFQNEAQLEKSRLLSDRFSAERPKGSFSTLEIQRTEQGDSAMYLCASSSSRGPPMNTEAFFGQGTRLTVV.

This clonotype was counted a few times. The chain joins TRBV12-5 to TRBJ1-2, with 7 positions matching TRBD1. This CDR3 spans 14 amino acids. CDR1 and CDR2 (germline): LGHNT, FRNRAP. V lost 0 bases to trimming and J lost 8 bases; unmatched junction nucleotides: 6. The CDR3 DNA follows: TGTGCTAGTGGTTTGGTCAGGGGGGAGGGCGGCTACACCTTC. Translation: CASGLVRGEGGYTF.